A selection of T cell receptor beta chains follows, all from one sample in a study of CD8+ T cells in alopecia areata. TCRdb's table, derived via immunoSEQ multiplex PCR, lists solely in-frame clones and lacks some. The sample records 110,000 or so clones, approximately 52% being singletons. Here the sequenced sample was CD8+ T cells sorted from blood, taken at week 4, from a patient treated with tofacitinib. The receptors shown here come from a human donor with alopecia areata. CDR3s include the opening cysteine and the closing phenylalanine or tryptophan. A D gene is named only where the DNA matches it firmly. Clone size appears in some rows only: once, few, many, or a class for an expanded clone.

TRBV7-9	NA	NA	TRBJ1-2	TGTGCCAGCAGCTTAGCTGACATATATGGCTACACCTTC	CASSLADIYGYTF
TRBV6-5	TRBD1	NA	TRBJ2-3	TGTGCCAGCAGTTACTCCCTGGACAGGACAGATACGCAGTATTTT	CASSYSLDRTDTQYF
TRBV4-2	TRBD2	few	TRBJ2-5	TGTGCCAGCAGCCAGAAGACTAGCGGGGAAGTAGAGACCCAGTACTTC	CASSQKTSGEVETQYF
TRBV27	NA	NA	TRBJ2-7	TGTGCCAGCAGCCGGACCGCTTCCTACGAGCAGTACTTC	CASSRTASYEQYF
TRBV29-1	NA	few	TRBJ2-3	TGCAGCGTTGGCCCCTCTAGCACAGATACGCAGTATTTT	CSVGPSSTDTQYF
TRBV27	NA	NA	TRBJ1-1	TGTGCCAGCAAAGAGGGGGGCACTGAAGCTTTCTTT	CASKEGGTEAFF
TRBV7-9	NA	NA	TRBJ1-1	TGTGCCAGCAGCCCTCCTGGGGCCGCTGAAGCTTTCTTT	CASSPPGAAEAFF
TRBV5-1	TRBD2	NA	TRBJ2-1	TGCGCCAGCAGCTTGAGTCCGGGACTAGCGGACAATGAGCAGTTCTTC	CASSLSPGLADNEQFF
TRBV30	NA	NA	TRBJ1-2	TGTGCCTGGAGCGCGAATCAGCGGCCGGGGGTGAATGGCTACACCTTC	CAWSANQRPGVNGYTF
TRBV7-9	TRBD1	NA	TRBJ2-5	TGTGCCAGCAGCGGGACAGGGGGCGAAACCCAGTACTTC	CASSGTGGETQYF
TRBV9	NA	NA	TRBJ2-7	TGTGCCAGCAGCGTAGATGGGTCCTACGAGCAGTACTTC	CASSVDGSYEQYF
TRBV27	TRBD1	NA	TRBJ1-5	TGTGCCAGCAGCCTGGACAGGGACGGCAATCAGCCCCAGCATTTT	CASSLDRDGNQPQHF
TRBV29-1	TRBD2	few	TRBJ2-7	TGCAGCACTGCGATTACTAGCGGGGGAGAGCAGTACTTC	CSTAITSGGEQYF
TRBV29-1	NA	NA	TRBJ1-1	TGCAGCGTTGCAGATAACACTGAAGCTTTCTTT	CSVADNTEAFF
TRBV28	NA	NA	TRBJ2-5	TGTGCCAGCAGTCCCCGGGACAACGAAGAGACCCAGTACTTC	CASSPRDNEETQYF
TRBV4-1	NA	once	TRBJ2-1	TGCGCCAGCAGCCAAGAATCAGGTAGTTCCTACAATGAGCAGTTCTTC	CASSQESGSSYNEQFF
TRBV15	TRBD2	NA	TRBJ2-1	TGTGCCACCCCACCCTCGGGGGGGCCCTACAATGAGCAGTTCTTC	CATPPSGGPYNEQFF
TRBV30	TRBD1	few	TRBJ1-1	TGTGCCTCCTTCCCGACAGGGGGGAGAACTGAAGCTTTCTTT	CASFPTGGRTEAFF
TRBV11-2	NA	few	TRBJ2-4	TGTGCCAGCAGCTTACCCGCCCACAGGGGAGGCAAAAACATTCAGTACTTC	CASSLPAHRGGKNIQYF
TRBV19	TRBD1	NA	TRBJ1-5	TGTGCCAGTAGCCCCGGGGGAGGGGGCACGCAGCCCCAGCATTTT	CASSPGGGGTQPQHF
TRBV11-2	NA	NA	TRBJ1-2	TGTGCCAGCACCGGTTTAGGAGCGGGCTACACCTTC	CASTGLGAGYTF
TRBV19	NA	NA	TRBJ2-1	TGTGCCAGTAGTATTGGCTACAATGAGCAGTTCTTC	CASSIGYNEQFF
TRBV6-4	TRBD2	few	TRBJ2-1	TGTGCCAGCAGTGCCGGACTAGCGGGGGACAATGAGCAGTTCTTC	CASSAGLAGDNEQFF
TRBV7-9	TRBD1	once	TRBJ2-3	TGTGCCAGCAGCTCTACAGGGGGCGCTAGGGCAGATACGCAGTATTTT	CASSSTGGARADTQYF
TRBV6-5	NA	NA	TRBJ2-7	TGTGCCAGCAGTTACCCCAGCTTCAGGAGCTCTTACGAGCAGTACTTC	CASSYPSFRSSYEQYF
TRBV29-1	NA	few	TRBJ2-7	TGCAGCGTCCACACTTCTGGGGGGGGCACCCCCTACGAGCAGTACTTC	CSVHTSGGGTPYEQYF
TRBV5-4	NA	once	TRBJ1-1	TGTGCCAGCAGACCCAAAGACAGTCCCTTAAACATGAACACTGAAGCTTTCTTT	CASRPKDSPLNMNTEAFF
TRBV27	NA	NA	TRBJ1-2	TGTGCCAGCAGCCCATCCGGGGCGGCCGGCTACACCTTC	CASSPSGAAGYTF
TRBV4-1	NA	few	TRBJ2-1	TGCGCCAGCAGCCAAGAGGCAGGCGCCTCCTACAATGAGCAGTTCTTC	CASSQEAGASYNEQFF
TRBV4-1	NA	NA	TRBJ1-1	TGCGCCAGCAGCCAGGCTAACAGGGCTGAAGCTTTCTTT	CASSQANRAEAFF
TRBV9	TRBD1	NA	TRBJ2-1	TGTGCCAGCAGCGGGAACAGGGGCGATGAGCAGTTCTTC	CASSGNRGDEQFF
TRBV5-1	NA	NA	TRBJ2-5	TGCGCCAGCAGCTACGAAGGGCTAGAGGAGACCCAGTACTTC	CASSYEGLEETQYF
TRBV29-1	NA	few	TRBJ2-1	TGCAGCGTTGAGGGGACTCCATACAATGAGCAGTTCTTC	CSVEGTPYNEQFF
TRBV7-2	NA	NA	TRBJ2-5	TGTGCCACCGGTCCTAGGCGAGGGGCCTGGGAGACCCAGTACTTC	CATGPRRGAWETQYF
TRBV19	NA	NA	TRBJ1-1	TGTGCCAGCTTCCCTGGGCAGTCAAGGACTGAAGCTTTCTTT	CASFPGQSRTEAFF
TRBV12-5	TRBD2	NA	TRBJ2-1	TGTGCTAGTGGTTCGACTAGCGGGGAAACGAATGAGCAGTTCTTC	CASGSTSGETNEQFF
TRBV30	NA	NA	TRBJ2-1	TGTGCCTCAAGCCTAGCCTCCTACAATGAGCAGTTCTTC	CASSLASYNEQFF
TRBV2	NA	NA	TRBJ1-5	TGTGCCAGCATCTCGGGGCTGAGTAGCAATCAGCCCCAGCATTTT	CASISGLSSNQPQHF
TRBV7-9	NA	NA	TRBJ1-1	TGTGCCAGCAGCTTAGGACGAGGATTGAACACTGAAGCTTTCTTT	CASSLGRGLNTEAFF
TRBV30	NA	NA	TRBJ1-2	TGTGCCTGGAGCGTGGGGGAAGGCTACACCTTC	CAWSVGEGYTF
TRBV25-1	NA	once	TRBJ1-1	TGTGCCAGCAGTGAATGGGGTACGAACACTGAAGCTTTCTTT	CASSEWGTNTEAFF
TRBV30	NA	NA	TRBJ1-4	TGTGCCTGGAGCAACGGGGCCGCGGAGAACGAAAAACTGTTTTTT	CAWSNGAAENEKLFF
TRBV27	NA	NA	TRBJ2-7	TGTGCCAGCAGTAAGGGTCCCTACGAGCAGTACTTC	CASSKGPYEQYF
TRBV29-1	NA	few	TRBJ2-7	TGCAGCGCGTCTACAGGGCACGAGCAGTACTTC	CSASTGHEQYF